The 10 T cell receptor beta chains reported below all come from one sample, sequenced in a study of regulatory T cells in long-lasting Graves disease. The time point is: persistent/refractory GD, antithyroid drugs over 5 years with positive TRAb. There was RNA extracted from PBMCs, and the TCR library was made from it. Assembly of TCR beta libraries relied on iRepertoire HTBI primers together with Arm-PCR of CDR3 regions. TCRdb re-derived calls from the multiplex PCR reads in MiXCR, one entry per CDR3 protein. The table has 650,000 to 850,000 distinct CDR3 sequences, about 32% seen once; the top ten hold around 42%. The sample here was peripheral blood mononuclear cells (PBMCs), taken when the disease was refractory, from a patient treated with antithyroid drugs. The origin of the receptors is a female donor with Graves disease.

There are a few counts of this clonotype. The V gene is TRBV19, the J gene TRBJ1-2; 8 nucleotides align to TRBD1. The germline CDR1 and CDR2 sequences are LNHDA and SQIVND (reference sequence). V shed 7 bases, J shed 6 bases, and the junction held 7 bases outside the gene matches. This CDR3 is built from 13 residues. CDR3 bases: TGTGCCAGTACCCTGGACAGGGTTGATGGCTACACCTTC. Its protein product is CASTLDRVDGYTF.

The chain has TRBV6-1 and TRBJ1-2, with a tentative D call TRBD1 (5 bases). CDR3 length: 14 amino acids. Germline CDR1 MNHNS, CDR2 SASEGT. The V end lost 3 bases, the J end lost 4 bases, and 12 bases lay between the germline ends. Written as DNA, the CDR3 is TGTGCCAGCAGTGACAGGGCTCTAGTCTATGGCTACACCTTC. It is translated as CASSDRALVYGYTF.

The CDR3, as DNA: TGTGCCAGCAGCCAGACGTCGGGACGGAGCTCCTACGAGCAGTACTTC. Its protein product is CASSQTSGRSSYEQYF. The chain is built from TRBV27 and TRBJ2-7; D possibly matches TRBD1 or TRBD2 (5 bases each). V lost 6 bases and J lost 0, with 18 bases in between. Germline V lookup: CDR1 MNHEY, CDR2 SMNVEV (reference sequence). This CDR3 comprises 16 residues.

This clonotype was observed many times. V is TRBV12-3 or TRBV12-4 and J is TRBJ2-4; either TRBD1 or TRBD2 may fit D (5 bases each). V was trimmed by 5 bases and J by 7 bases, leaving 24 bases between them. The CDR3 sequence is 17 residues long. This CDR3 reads CASSLSRATPGANIQYF. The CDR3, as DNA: TGTGCCAGCAGTCTCTCCCGGGCCACCCCCGGGGCGAACATTCAGTACTTC.

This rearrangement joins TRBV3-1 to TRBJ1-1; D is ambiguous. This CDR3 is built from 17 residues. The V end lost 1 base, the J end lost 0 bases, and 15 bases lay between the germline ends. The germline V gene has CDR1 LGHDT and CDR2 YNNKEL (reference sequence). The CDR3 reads CASSQGIIGGMNTEAFF. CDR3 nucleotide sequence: TGTGCCAGCAGCCAAGGCATCATTGGCGGGATGAACACTGAAGCTTTCTTT.

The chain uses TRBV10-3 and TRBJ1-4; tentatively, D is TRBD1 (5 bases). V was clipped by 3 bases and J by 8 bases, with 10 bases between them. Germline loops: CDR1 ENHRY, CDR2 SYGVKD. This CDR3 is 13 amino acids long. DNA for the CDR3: TGTGCCATCAGTGAAGGGGCCCGGGAAAAACTGTTTTTT. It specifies CAISEGAREKLFF.

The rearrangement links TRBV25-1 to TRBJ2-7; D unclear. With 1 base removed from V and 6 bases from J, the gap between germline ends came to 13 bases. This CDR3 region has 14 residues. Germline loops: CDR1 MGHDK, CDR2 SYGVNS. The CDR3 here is CASSESTLSSEQYF. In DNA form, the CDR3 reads TGTGCCAGCAGTGAATCCACTCTGAGCTCCGAGCAGTACTTC.

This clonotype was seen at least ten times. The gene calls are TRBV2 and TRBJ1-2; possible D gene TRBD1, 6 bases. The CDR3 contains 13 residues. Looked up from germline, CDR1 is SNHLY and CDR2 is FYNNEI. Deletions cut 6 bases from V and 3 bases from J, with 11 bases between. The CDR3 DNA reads TGTGCCAGCAGGGGACATTTTGACTATGGCTACACCTTC. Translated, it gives CASRGHFDYGYTF.

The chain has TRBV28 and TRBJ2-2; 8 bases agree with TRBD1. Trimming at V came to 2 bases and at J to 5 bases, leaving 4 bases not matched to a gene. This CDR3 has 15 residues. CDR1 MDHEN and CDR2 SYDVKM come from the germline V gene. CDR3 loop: CASSLDRGWTGELFF. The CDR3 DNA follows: TGTGCCAGCAGTTTAGACAGGGGTTGGACCGGGGAGCTGTTTTTT.

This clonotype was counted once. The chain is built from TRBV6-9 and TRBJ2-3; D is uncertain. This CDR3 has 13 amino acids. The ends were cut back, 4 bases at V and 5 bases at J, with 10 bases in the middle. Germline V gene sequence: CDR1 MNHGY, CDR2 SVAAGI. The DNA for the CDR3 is TGTGCCAGCAGTTCGACCCGCCGAGATACGCAGTATTTT. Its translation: CASSSTRRDTQYF.